Listed below are T cell receptor beta chains from one sample, sequenced in a study of shared clonotypes between healthy human individuals. This table comes from immunoSEQ multiplex PCR, and its TCRdb copy is limited to in-frame clones, with some not included. The sample carries some 1 million clones, more than 65% recorded once. The sample consisted of memory CD4+ T cells sorted from blood. The receptors shown here come from a man younger than 35 in good health. Both conserved end residues are part of each CDR3. The D gene is left open where the match is weak. Only part of the rows carry a size: once, few, many, or a class if the clone is expanded.

J,D,size,V,length,CDR3,DNA
TRBJ1-6,NA,NA,TRBV30,15,CAWSVGQSGNSPLHF,TGTGCCTGGAGTGTTGGGCAGAGCGGGAATTCACCCCTCCACTTT
TRBJ2-2,NA,NA,TRBV19,17,CASSMWVQGRNTGELFF,TGTGCCAGTAGTATGTGGGTCCAGGGACGGAACACCGGGGAGCTGTTTTTT
TRBJ2-2,NA,NA,TRBV18,16,CASSLLVRANTGELFF,TGTGCCAGCTCACTTTTGGTACGTGCGAACACCGGGGAGCTGTTTTTT
TRBJ1-4,NA,few,TRBV10-3,13,CAIATASNEKLFF,TGTGCCATCGCCACCGCCTCTAATGAAAAACTGTTTTTT
TRBJ1-3,NA,NA,TRBV9,15,CASSVGPGSGNTIYF,TGTGCCAGCAGCGTAGGGCCGGGCTCTGGAAACACCATATATTTT
TRBJ2-1,TRBD1,few,TRBV6-5,15,CASSLETGGYNEQFF,TGTGCCAGCAGCCTAGAGACAGGGGGCTACAATGAGCAGTTCTTC
TRBJ2-7,TRBD1,NA,TRBV29-1,13,CSVRTGTTYEQYF,TGCAGCGTCAGGACAGGGACCACCTACGAGCAGTACTTC
TRBJ1-5,TRBD1,NA,TRBV6-1,13,CASSGTGTKAQHF,TGTGCCAGCAGTGGGACAGGGACGAAAGCCCAGCATTTT
TRBJ2-5,NA,NA,TRBV15,15,CATSRDRMDWETQYF,TGTGCCACCAGCAGAGATCGAATGGATTGGGAGACCCAGTACTTC
TRBJ1-2,TRBD1,once,TRBV5-1,13,CASSLGTGNSNTF,TGCGCCAGCAGCTTAGGGACAGGGAATAGTAACACCTTC
TRBJ1-1,NA,NA,TRBV10-1,15,CASSDSRGRETEAFF,TGCGCCAGCAGTGATTCCAGGGGACGGGAAACTGAAGCTTTCTTT
TRBJ2-7,NA,few,TRBV6-1,13,CASSERGGYEQYF,TGTGCCAGCAGTGAAAGAGGGGGCTACGAGCAGTACTTC
TRBJ1-6,NA,NA,TRBV4-3,12,CASSQDGGPLHF,TGCGCCAGCAGCCAAGACGGTGGGCCCCTCCACTTT
TRBJ1-2,NA,NA,TRBV2,14,CASSDISKNYGYTF,TGTGCCAGCAGTGATATCTCGAAAAACTATGGCTACACCTTC
TRBJ2-5,NA,NA,TRBV6-6,14,CASSRRTEGETQYF,TGTGCCAGCAGTAGGCGGACGGAGGGGGAGACCCAGTACTTC
TRBJ2-7,TRBD1,once,TRBV14,15,CASSQGSTGTYEQYF,TGTGCCAGCAGCCAAGGTTCGACAGGGACCTACGAGCAGTACTTC
TRBJ2-6,NA,NA,TRBV6-5,14,CASSYSPGANVLTF,TGTGCCAGCAGTTACAGTCCTGGGGCCAACGTCCTGACTTTC
TRBJ1-1,NA,NA,TRBV30,11,CAWTLNTEAFF,TGTGCCTGGACCCTGAACACTGAAGCTTTCTTT
TRBJ1-4,NA,NA,TRBV27,15,CASSLLGLGNEKLFF,TGTGCCAGCAGTTTACTTGGACTGGGGAATGAAAAACTGTTTTTT
TRBJ1-1,NA,NA,TRBV6-4,14,CASRAGEGNTEAFF,TGTGCCAGCAGGGCCGGGGAGGGAAACACTGAAGCTTTCTTT
TRBJ1-2,NA,NA,TRBV14,12,CASIPPFYGYTF,TGTGCCAGTATTCCGCCCTTCTATGGCTACACCTTC
TRBJ1-4,NA,NA,TRBV7-2,15,CASSPQSATNEKLFF,TGTGCCAGCAGCCCTCAGAGTGCAACTAATGAAAAACTGTTTTTT
TRBJ2-3,NA,NA,TRBV30,13,CAWSVRWGDTQYF,TGTGCCTGGAGTGTACGTTGGGGAGATACGCAGTATTTT
TRBJ1-1,NA,NA,TRBV9,15,CASSVGTVRDTEAFF,TGTGCCAGCAGCGTAGGGACCGTGCGGGACACTGAAGCTTTCTTT
TRBJ1-2,NA,NA,TRBV6-4,13,CASSEQGMGGYTF,TGTGCCAGCAGTGAGCAGGGCATGGGAGGCTACACCTTC
TRBJ1-4,NA,NA,TRBV2,15,CASSIREATNEKLFF,TGTGCCAGCAGTATCAGAGAGGCAACTAATGAAAAACTGTTTTTT
TRBJ1-1,NA,NA,TRBV7-9,15,CASSLGGSSFAEAFF,TGTGCCAGCAGCTTAGGGGGCAGTTCTTTCGCTGAAGCTTTCTTT
TRBJ1-4,NA,few,TRBV6-6,15,CASSYSEDEREKLFF,TGTGCCAGCAGTTACTCAGAGGACGAACGAGAAAAACTGTTTTTT
TRBJ1-2,NA,NA,TRBV7-2,13,CASSRGGVYDSYF,TGTGCCAGCAGCCGGGGGGGTGTTTATGACAGTTACTTC
TRBJ2-1,NA,few,TRBV6-6,16,CASSRLSGSAHNEQFF,TGTGCCAGCAGCCGACTTTCAGGTTCGGCCCACAATGAGCAGTTCTTC
TRBJ2-7,NA,few,TRBV5-8,15,CASSFGETASYEQYF,TGTGCCAGCAGCTTCGGGGAAACAGCCTCCTACGAGCAGTACTTC
TRBJ1-2,NA,NA,TRBV28,12,CASSPRNYGYTF,TGTGCCAGCAGCCCGCGTAACTATGGCTACACCTTC
TRBJ1-1,TRBD1,NA,TRBV18,16,CASSPKTGTSWSEAFF,TGTGCCAGCTCACCAAAGACAGGGACCTCGTGGTCCGAAGCTTTCTTT
TRBJ2-7,NA,NA,TRBV10-1,13,CASSRGSSYEQYF,TGCGCCAGCAGCCGGGGAAGCTCCTACGAGCAGTACTTC